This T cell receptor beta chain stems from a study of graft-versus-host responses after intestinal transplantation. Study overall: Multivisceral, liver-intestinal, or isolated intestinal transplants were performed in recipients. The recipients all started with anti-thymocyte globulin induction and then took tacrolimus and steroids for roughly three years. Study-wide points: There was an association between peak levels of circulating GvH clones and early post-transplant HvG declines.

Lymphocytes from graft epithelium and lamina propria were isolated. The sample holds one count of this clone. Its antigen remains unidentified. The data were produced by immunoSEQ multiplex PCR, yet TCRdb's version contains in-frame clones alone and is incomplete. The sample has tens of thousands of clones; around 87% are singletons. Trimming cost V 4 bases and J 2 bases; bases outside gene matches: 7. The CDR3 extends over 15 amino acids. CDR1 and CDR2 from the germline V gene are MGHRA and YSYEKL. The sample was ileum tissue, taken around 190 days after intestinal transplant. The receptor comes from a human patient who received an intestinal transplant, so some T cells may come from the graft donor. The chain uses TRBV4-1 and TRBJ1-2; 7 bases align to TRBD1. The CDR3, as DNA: TGCGCCAGCAGCCGAGAGATACAGGGGAACTATGGCTACACCTTC. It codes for CASSREIQGNYGYTF.